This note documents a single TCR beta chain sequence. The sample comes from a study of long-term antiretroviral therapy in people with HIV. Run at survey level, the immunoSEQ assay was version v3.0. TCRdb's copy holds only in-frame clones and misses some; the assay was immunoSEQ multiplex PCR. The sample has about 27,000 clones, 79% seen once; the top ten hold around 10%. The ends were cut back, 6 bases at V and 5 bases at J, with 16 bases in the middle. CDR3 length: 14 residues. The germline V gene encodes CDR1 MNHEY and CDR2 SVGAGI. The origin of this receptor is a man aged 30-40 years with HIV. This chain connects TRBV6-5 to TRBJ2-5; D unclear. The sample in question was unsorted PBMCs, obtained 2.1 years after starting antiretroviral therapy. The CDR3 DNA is TGTGCCAGCAGCCCCGAGACCGGTTTGGAGACCCAGTACTTC. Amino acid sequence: CASSPETGLETQYF.